The clone carrying this T cell receptor beta chain occurred a few times. The antigen is unknown. The Oncomine TCR Beta short-read assay generated sequence data from the DNA of cultured CD4+ T cells. TCRdb redid the calling of the PCR reads with MiXCR, one entry per CDR3 protein. The sample contains some 24,000 distinct CDR3 sequences, less than 40% of which appear only once. This entry comes from a study of vaccination and CD4 T cells after COVID-19. At the level of the study: Stimulation used overlapping spike peptides from SARS-CoV-2, HCoV-NL63, HCoV-OC43 and HCoV-229E.

J lost 3 bases, V lost 2 bases, and 3 bases had no gene match. This CDR3 has 15 residues. Germline CDR1 and CDR2: MRHNA and SNTAGT. Described time point: late sampling 161 to 241 days after vaccination in a few convalescent patients. Treatment here: roughly ten-day PBMC culture with coronavirus spike peptide pools or control peptides (ViraFEST assay). The specimen was CD4+ T cells from blood, cultured in vitro, collected about 7 months after SARS-CoV-2 vaccination. The chain employs TRBV6-4 and TRBJ2-3; TRBD2 aligns across 9 bases. The sequence was collected from a human donor who had recovered from COVID-19. The CDR3 here is CASSDRAGGTDTQYF. As DNA, the CDR3 is TGTGCCAGCAGTGACCGGGCGGGAGGGACAGATACGCAGTATTTT.